The TCR beta chain under discussion was sequenced for a study of shared clonotypes between healthy human individuals. Study information: Donors consisted of two women and a few men between 18 and 49.

The investigators split CD4+ cells into a CD45RA+ naive subset and a CD45RA-negative memory subset. Of note for this clone: The antigen remains unidentified.

Notes on the study in general: Sharing of clonotypes among donors was expected to vary with sequencing depth. The generation probabilities recorded for non-shared clonotypes fell below those of clonotypes shared by all four donors.

Only in-frame clones appear in the TCRdb table, and some are missing; sequencing was by immunoSEQ multiplex PCR. The sample records approximately 1.5 million clones, 95% to 99% being singletons. This CDR3 is built from 14 residues. Germline assignment: CDR1 MNHNS and CDR2 SASEGT. Trimming took 7 bases from V and 5 from J; bases not matched to a gene: 10. The genes are TRBV6-1 and TRBJ1-1, with 7 bases fitting TRBD1. This TCR came from a man aged 30 to 39 in good health. Source material: naive CD4+ T cells sorted from blood. Subset in this sample: CD45RA+ positively selected. CDR3 sequence reads: CASMSGGMGTEAFF. CDR3 sequence (DNA): TGTGCCAGCATGTCAGGGGGTATGGGGACTGAAGCTTTCTTT.